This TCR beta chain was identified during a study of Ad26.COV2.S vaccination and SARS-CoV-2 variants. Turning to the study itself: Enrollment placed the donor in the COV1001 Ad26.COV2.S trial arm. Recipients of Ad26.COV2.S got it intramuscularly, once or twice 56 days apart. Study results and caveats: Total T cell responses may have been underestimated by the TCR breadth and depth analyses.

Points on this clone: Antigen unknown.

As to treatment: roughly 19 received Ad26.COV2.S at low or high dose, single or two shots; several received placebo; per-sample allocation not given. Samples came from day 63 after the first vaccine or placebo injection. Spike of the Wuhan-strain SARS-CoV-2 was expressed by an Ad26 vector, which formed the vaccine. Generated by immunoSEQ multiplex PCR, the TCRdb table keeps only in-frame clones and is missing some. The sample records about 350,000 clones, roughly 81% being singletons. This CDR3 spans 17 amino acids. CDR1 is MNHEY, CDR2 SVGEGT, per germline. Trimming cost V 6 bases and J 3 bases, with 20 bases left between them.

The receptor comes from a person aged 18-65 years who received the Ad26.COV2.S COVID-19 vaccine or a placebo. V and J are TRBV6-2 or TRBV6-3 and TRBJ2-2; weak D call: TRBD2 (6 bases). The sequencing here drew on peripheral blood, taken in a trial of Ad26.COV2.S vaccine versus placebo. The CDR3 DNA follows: TGTGCCAGCAGCCGTATAGTGCGGGGCAAATACACCGGGGAGCTGTTTTTT. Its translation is CASSRIVRGKYTGELFF.